This T cell receptor (beta chain) was observed in a study of graft-versus-host responses after intestinal transplantation. The overall study: Each patient got anti-thymocyte globulin induction, then tacrolimus and steroids for roughly 3 years.

Here immunoSEQ multiplex PCR was the method, and the copy in TCRdb shows in-frame clones only, minus some. The data contain nearly 30,000 clones, about three quarters of them seen just once; the ten biggest clones take up roughly 3.2%. V was pared by 6 bases and J by 5 bases, with 6 bases of the junction left unmatched. In germline, CDR1 is SGHTA, CDR2 FQGNSA. The CDR3 is 14 amino acids. Intraepithelial and lamina propria lymphocytes were isolated from graft specimens. The chain uses TRBV7-2 and TRBJ2-2, with 7 bases lining up with TRBD1. The source of this sequence is a human patient who received an intestinal transplant, so some T cells may come from the graft donor. Sequenced here: ileum tissue, sampled 98 days after intestinal transplantation. The CDR3 loop reads CASRDRAYTGELFF. The CDR3 DNA follows: TGTGCCAGCAGAGACAGGGCCTATACCGGGGAGCTGTTTTTT. The full variable domain, completed using reference TRBV7-2 and TRBJ2-2, is GAGVSQSPSNKVTEKGKDVELRCDPISGHTALYWYRQSLGQGLEFLIYFQGNSAPDKSGLPSDRFSAERTGGSVSTLTIQRTQQEDSAVYLCASRDRAYTGELFFGEGSRLTVL.